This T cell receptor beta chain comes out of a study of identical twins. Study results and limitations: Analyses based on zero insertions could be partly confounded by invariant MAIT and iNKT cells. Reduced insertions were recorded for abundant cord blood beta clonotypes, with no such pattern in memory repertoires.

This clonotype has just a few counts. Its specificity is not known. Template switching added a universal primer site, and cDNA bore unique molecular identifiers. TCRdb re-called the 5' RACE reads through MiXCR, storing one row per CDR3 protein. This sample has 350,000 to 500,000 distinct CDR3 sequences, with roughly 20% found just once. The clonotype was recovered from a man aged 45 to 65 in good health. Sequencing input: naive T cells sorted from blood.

The CDR3 DNA follows: TGCAGTGCTAGAGACCCCGCCAGGGGGCAAGAGACCCAGTACTTC. This encodes CSARDPARGQETQYF. The gene calls are TRBV20-1 and TRBJ2-5, with 7 bases fitting TRBD1. With V trimmed by 0 bases and J by 2 bases, 6 bases remained unmatched. Germline assignment: CDR1 DFQATT and CDR2 SNEGSKA (reference sequence). CDR3 size: 15 residues.